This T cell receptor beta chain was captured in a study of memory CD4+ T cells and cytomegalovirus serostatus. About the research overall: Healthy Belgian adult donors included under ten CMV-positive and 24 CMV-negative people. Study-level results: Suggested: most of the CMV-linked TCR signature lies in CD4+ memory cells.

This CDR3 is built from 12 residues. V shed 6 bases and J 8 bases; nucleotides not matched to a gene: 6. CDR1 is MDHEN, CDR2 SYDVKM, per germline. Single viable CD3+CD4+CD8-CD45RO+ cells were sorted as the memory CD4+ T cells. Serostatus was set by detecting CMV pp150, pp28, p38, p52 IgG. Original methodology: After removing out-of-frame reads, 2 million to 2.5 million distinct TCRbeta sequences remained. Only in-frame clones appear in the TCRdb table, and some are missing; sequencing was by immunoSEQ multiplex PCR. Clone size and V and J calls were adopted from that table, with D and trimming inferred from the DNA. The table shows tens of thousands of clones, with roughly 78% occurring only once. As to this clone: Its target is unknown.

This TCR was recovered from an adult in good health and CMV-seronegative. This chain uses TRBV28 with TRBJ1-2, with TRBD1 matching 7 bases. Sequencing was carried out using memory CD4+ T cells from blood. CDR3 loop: CASRTGRGGYTF. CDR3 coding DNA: TGTGCCAGCAGGACAGGGAGGGGAGGCTACACCTTC.